These 15 T cell receptor beta chains were all obtained from the same sample, sequenced in a study of a mutant IDH1 vaccine in newly diagnosed glioma (dated by TCRdb to about 2021). The library was generated by the immunoSEQ multiplex PCR assay. Drawn from immuneACCESS, this table holds only the in-frame rearrangements with V and J called that TCRdb kept. Clones are partly lost; checked studies trace under half to an unresolved V gene and leave the rest unexplained. The sample records tens of thousands of clones, roughly nine tenths of which are singletons. The ten largest clones capture 1.6% of the sample. The intended sense of this specimen's time point label: week 35, safety follow-up. Each vaccine dose, consisting of 300 ug of a 20-mer mutant IDH1 peptide in Montanide, was administered subcutaneously with topical imiquimod. These TCRs' antigens remain unknown. Here the sequenced sample was PBMCs, taken from a glioma patient whose treatment included an IDH1 peptide vaccine. The receptors here all came from a man aged 35 to 55 with glioma.

V is TRBV2 and J is TRBJ2-7; 9 bases are shared with TRBD2. Trimming at V came to 8 bases and at J to 0 bases, leaving 14 bases not matched to a gene. The CDR3 has 17 residues. In germline, CDR1 is SNHLY, CDR2 FYNNEI. The CDR3 sequence is CASLEMASGDLSYEQYF. CDR3 DNA sequence: TGTGCCAGCCTTGAGATGGCTAGCGGGGACCTCTCCTACGAGCAGTACTTC. Looking up the rest from reference TRBV2 and TRBJ2-7 gives the full variable domain: EPEVTQTPSHQVTQMGQEVILRCVPISNHLYFYWYRQILGQKVEFLVSFYNNEISEKSEIFDDQFSVERPDGSNFTLKIRSTKLEDSAMYFCASLEMASGDLSYEQYFGPGTRLTVT.

The chain employs TRBV4-3 and TRBJ2-3; 9 positions match TRBD2. V was clipped by 6 bases and J by 3 bases; unmatched bases: 7. The CDR3 runs 15 residues. From germline, CDR1 is LGHNA and CDR2 YSLEER. CDR3 nucleotide sequence: TGCGCCAGCAGTCGTCTAGCGGGACAGACAGATACGCAGTATTTT. Protein sequence: CASSRLAGQTDTQYF.

The chain combines TRBV6-6 with TRBJ2-3, with TRBD2 matching 7 bases. The CDR3 contains 15 residues. V lost 6 bases, J lost 6 bases, and 12 bases stayed unmatched. CDR1 and CDR2 from the germline V gene are MNHNY and SVGAGI (reference sequence). CDR3: CASSPVLADLDTQYF. The CDR3 nucleotides read TGTGCCAGCAGCCCCGTTCTAGCGGACCTGGATACGCAGTATTTT.

This chain joins TRBV15 and TRBJ1-1, with unresolved D. The ends were cut back, 0 bases at V and 8 bases at J, with 19 bases in the middle. Germline lookup yields CDR1 LNHNV and CDR2 YYDKDF (reference sequence). CDR3 length equals 16 residues. CDR3 in DNA: TGTGCCACCAGCAGAGATTGGGGAGGAAAGAACCGCGAAGCTTTCTTT. This codes for CATSRDWGGKNREAFF.

The rearrangement links TRBV4-3 to TRBJ2-2; possible D gene TRBD1, 6 bases. There are 14 residues in the CDR3. The ends were cut back, 4 bases at V and 6 bases at J, with 12 bases in the middle. Germline V gene data show CDR1 as LGHNA and CDR2 as YSLEER. This chain's CDR3 is CASSRMGASGELFF. In nucleotides, the CDR3 is TGCGCCAGCAGCCGGATGGGGGCGTCCGGGGAGCTGTTTTTT.

V usage is TRBV7-9 and J usage is TRBJ2-1, with D uncertain. The CDR3 length is 13 residues. Trimming took off 5 bases at V and 3 bases at J, with 8 bases between the two ends. Germline values: CDR1 SEHNR, CDR2 FQNEAQ (reference sequence). CDR3 loop: CASSLDGYNEQFF. In DNA form, the CDR3 reads TGTGCCAGCAGCCTGGACGGCTACAATGAGCAGTTCTTC.

This rearrangement joins TRBV6-5 to TRBJ2-7; TRBD2 matches 9 bases. V dropped 2 bases and J dropped 4; count of bases not matched to a gene: 6. The germline CDR1 and CDR2 sequences are MNHEY and SVGAGI. CDR3 size: 15 residues. The CDR3 sequence: CASSYAGGPGYEQYF. CDR3 nucleotides: TGTGCCAGCAGTTACGCGGGAGGGCCGGGATACGAGCAGTACTTC.

This chain links TRBV7-3 with TRBJ1-1, with no clear D. Germline CDR1 and CDR2: SGHTA and FQGTGA. V was cut by 6 bases and J by 2 bases, with 16 bases left in between. The CDR3 has 15 amino acids. CDR3 coding DNA: TGTGCCAGCAGTGAGATACCGGGAAAAAACACTGAAGCTTTCTTT. It specifies CASSEIPGKNTEAFF.

This clone has only one observation. The chain is built from TRBV18 and TRBJ1-1; D is unresolved. This CDR3 has 13 residues. Germline values: CDR1 KGHSH, CDR2 LQKENI. V was pared by 3 bases and J by 10 bases, with 15 bases between. The DNA for the CDR3 is TGTGCCAGCTCACCCGGAGAATGGGGTTTAGCTTTCTTT. It translates to CASSPGEWGLAFF.

The chain employs TRBV14 and TRBJ1-1, with 9 bases identical to TRBD1. The germline V gene encodes CDR1 SGHDN and CDR2 FVKESK. The CDR3 runs 15 residues. V shed 4 bases and J 5 bases; nucleotides not matched to a gene: 8. For the CDR3, the DNA is TGTGCCAGCAGCCGTTACAGGGGGCTAAGGACTGAAGCTTTCTTT. Its protein product is CASSRYRGLRTEAFF. The entire variable domain, with the rest obtained from reference TRBV14 and TRBJ1-1, is as follows: EAGVTQFPSHSVIEKGQTVTLRCDPISGHDNLYWYRRVMGKEIKFLLHFVKESKQDESGMPNNRFLAERTGGTYSTLKVQPAELEDSGVYFCASSRYRGLRTEAFFGQGTRLTVV.

This rearrangement joins TRBV6-4 to TRBJ2-7; 7 nucleotides match TRBD1. CDR3 size: 16 residues. V was pared by 5 bases and J by 5 bases, with 15 bases of the junction left unmatched. Germline CDR1 MRHNA, CDR2 SNTAGT. The CDR3 loop is CASSHPPGQRMNEQYF. CDR3 nucleotide sequence: TGTGCCAGCAGTCATCCACCGGGACAGAGAATGAACGAGCAGTACTTC.

The rearrangement joins TRBV29-1 to TRBJ1-3, with D hard to call. Germline CDR1 reads SQVTM; CDR2 reads ANQGSEA. V was cut by 6 bases and J by 4 bases, with 13 bases left in between. The length of the CDR3 is 13 residues. The CDR3 DNA sequence: TGCAGCGTCGGGGAGATCGCGGGAAACACCATATATTTT. It specifies CSVGEIAGNTIYF.

This clone appeared a few times. The chain has TRBV7-9 and TRBJ1-3; no clear D gene. V was pared by 5 bases and J by 0 bases, with 14 bases between. CDR3 length: 16 residues. Per the germline V gene, CDR1 is SEHNR and CDR2 is FQNEAQ (reference sequence). In nucleotides, the CDR3 is TGTGCCAGCAGCCCCCGACGGGGATACTCTGGAAACACCATATATTTT. Translating it yields CASSPRRGYSGNTIYF.

The V and J genes are TRBV6-6 and TRBJ1-2, with 9 positions matching TRBD1. The length of the CDR3 is 14 residues. CDR1 is MNHNY, CDR2 SVGAGI, per germline (reference sequence). Trimming took 4 bases from V and 4 from J; bases not matched to a gene: 4. CDR3 loop: CASSSQGAGYGYTF. CDR3 nucleotides: TGTGCCAGCAGTTCACAGGGGGCAGGCTATGGCTACACCTTC.

The V gene is TRBV7-7, the J gene TRBJ2-1, with a weak D call TRBD2 (5 bases). V dropped 4 bases and J dropped 9 bases, with 10 bases sitting between them. In germline, CDR1 is SSHAT, CDR2 FNYEAQ (reference sequence). The length of the CDR3 is 12 residues. DNA for the CDR3: TGTGCCAGCAGCTCTGAGGCGGGTGAGCAGTTCTTC. Residues: CASSSEAGEQFF.